This T cell receptor (beta chain) was recorded in a study of T cell changes during pregnancy in multiple sclerosis. The CDR3 is made up of 14 amino acids. Unmatched junction bases numbered 6, after V lost 3 bases and J lost 5 bases. Germline V gene data show CDR1 as SGHAT and CDR2 as FQNNGV. Method: immunoSEQ multiplex PCR; TCRdb's copy keeps in-frame clones and lacks some. The sample consists of more than 90,000 clones, around 90% of them appearing once. This clone was recorded once. The chain employs TRBV11-2 and TRBJ1-1, with 7 bases lining up with TRBD1. This TCR derives from a female donor with multiple sclerosis, enrolled in a pregnancy study. The sample was peripheral blood, taken in the first trimester of pregnancy. DNA for the CDR3: TGTGCCAGCAGCTTGACAGGGACTGGTACTGAAGCTTTCTTT. It codes for CASSLTGTGTEAFF.